The 29 T cell receptor beta chains below were found in one sample sequenced in a study of response to subunit inactivated influenza vaccine. TCRdb processed the RT-PCR reads anew with MiXCR; each CDR3 protein has one entry. The repertoire holds about half a million distinct CDR3 sequences, with roughly 23% as singletons. Specimen: CD4+ T cells sorted from PBMCs, collected more than 4 days after vaccination. The source is a man between 45 and 60 years old who received an inactivated influenza vaccine.

This clonotype showed up just a few times. The chain uses TRBV10-3 and TRBJ2-7; D could derive from TRBD1 or TRBD2 (5 bases each). The germline V gene encodes CDR1 ENHRY and CDR2 SYGVKD. Trimming took off 0 bases at V and 2 bases at J, with 8 bases between the two ends. There are 14 residues in the CDR3. CDR3 sequence (DNA): TGTGCCATCAGTGAGTCGGGGGTTACCTACGAGCAGTACTTC. Protein product: CAISESGVTYEQYF.

This clonotype was detected only a few times. The rearrangement joins TRBV10-3 to TRBJ1-5; TRBD1 aligns across 9 bases. CDR1 ENHRY and CDR2 SYGVKD come from the germline V gene. V was pared by 8 bases and J by 3 bases, with 8 bases of the junction left unmatched. The CDR3 totals 15 residues. CDR3 coding DNA: TGTGCCATCGCGGGAGGGACAGGGAACAATCAGCCCCAGCATTTT. Translation gives CAIAGGTGNNQPQHF.

In its sample, this clonotype was seen a few times. The chain is built from TRBV6-1 and TRBJ2-1; TRBD1 matches 10 bases. Germline lookup yields CDR1 MNHNS and CDR2 SASEGT. J lost 3 bases, V lost 5 bases, and 7 bases had no gene match. This CDR3 spans 16 amino acids. The CDR3 reads CASSRGQGTGYNEQFF. Here the CDR3 DNA reads TGTGCCAGCAGTAGGGGACAGGGGACGGGCTACAATGAGCAGTTCTTC.

This clonotype was recorded a few times. The V gene is TRBV3-1, the J gene TRBJ2-5; 7 bases agree with TRBD1. The CDR3 is 17 amino acids. Germline CDR1 reads LGHDT; CDR2 reads YNNKEL (reference sequence). Losses at the gene ends were 3 bases for V and 2 bases for J; bases not matched to a gene: 12. CDR3 sequence (DNA): TGTGCCAGCAGCCACCTTTACAGGGGACGGATTCAAGAGACCCAGTACTTC. Its translation is CASSHLYRGRIQETQYF.

The chain has TRBV4-3 and TRBJ2-1; D not certain. The CDR3 is 15 amino acids. V was trimmed by 0 bases and J by 7 bases, leaving 13 bases between them. Germline CDR1 reads LGHNA; CDR2 reads YSLEER. The DNA for the CDR3 is TGCGCCAGCAGCCAAGAAGTTGGTGGACGAAATGAGCAGTTCTTC. The encoded protein is CASSQEVGGRNEQFF.

The rearrangement uses TRBV6-2 or TRBV6-3 and TRBJ2-7; 10 bases are shared with TRBD2. Germline V gene sequence: CDR1 MNHEY, CDR2 SVGEGT. The CDR3 is 13 amino acids. J was trimmed by 6 bases and V by 6 bases; bases with no gene match: 5. In DNA, the CDR3 is TGTGCCAGCAGGAGACTAGCGGGCGGCGAGCAGTACTTC. Translating it yields CASRRLAGGEQYF.

V gene TRBV5-6 combines with J gene TRBJ2-2; TRBD1 matches at 9 bases. Per the germline V gene, CDR1 is SGHDT and CDR2 is YYEEEE. J lost 3 bases, V lost 2 bases, and 8 bases had no gene match. The CDR3 loop spans 17 amino acids. The CDR3 spells CASSFLQGARDTGELFF. The CDR3 DNA reads as TGTGCCAGCAGCTTTCTACAGGGGGCGCGGGACACCGGGGAGCTGTTTTTT.

The chain couples TRBV4-3 to TRBJ2-3, with 8 bases lining up with TRBD2. V trimming: 1 base; J trimming: 9 bases; junction bases outside the gene matches: 24. The CDR3 spans 20 residues. Germline V gene lookup returns CDR1 LGHNA and CDR2 YSLEER. CDR3 sequence reads: CASSQAPYLARGVLRVTQYF. The CDR3 DNA follows: TGCGCCAGCAGCCAAGCGCCCTACTTGGCGCGGGGGGTCCTCCGGGTCACGCAGTATTTT.

Worth noting for this clonotype: The junction departs from the called germline gene at one end, perhaps through a read error. The chain couples TRBV6-1 to TRBJ2-1; 7 bases fit TRBD2. The germline V gene encodes CDR1 MNHNS and CDR2 SASEGT. The CDR3 length is 14 residues. This chain's CDR3 is CACSRSGAYNEQFF. DNA of the CDR3: TGTGCCTGCAGTCGGAGCGGGGCTTACAATGAGCAGTTCTTC.

In its sample, this clonotype was seen a few times. The genes are TRBV5-1 and TRBJ1-6; the D is unclear. The V end lost 6 bases, the J end lost 10 bases, and 17 bases lay between the germline ends. Germline CDR1 reads SGHRS; CDR2 reads YFSETQ. The CDR3 extends over 14 amino acids. CDR3 DNA sequence: TGCGCCAGCAATAGTATGGGTGTTGACTCACCCCTCCACTTT. This translates into CASNSMGVDSPLHF.

This clonotype was seen more than once but under ten times. This CDR3 is CASSLSPFLGSSYNEQFF. CDR3 DNA: TGTGCCAGCAGTTTATCCCCCTTCCTTGGTAGCTCCTACAATGAGCAGTTCTTC. V and J are TRBV28 and TRBJ2-1; D is unclear. The germline V gene encodes CDR1 MDHEN and CDR2 SYDVKM. V was trimmed by 1 base and J by 0 bases, leaving 16 bases between them. The CDR3 consists of 18 residues.

The rearrangement uses TRBV19 and TRBJ2-1, with 10 bases that match TRBD2. The trim removed 6 bases at V and 4 bases at J, leaving 3 bases unmatched. The germline CDR1 and CDR2 sequences are LNHDA and SQIVND (reference sequence). The CDR3 is 14 amino acids. Written as DNA, the CDR3 is TGTGCCAGTAGACCTAGCGGGGGATACAATGAGCAGTTCTTC. This gives the protein CASRPSGGYNEQFF.

The J gene is TRBJ1-6, the V gene TRBV2; 9 positions agree with TRBD1. CDR1 and CDR2 (germline): SNHLY, FYNNEI. After removal of 8 bases from V and 8 bases from J, the junction contained 7 bases not matched to a gene. The CDR3 totals 14 residues. The CDR3 region is CASDGTGRDSPLHF. DNA of the CDR3: TGTGCCAGCGATGGGACAGGGAGGGATTCACCCCTCCACTTT.

The chain recombines TRBV6-1 with TRBJ1-2, with 8 bases aligning to TRBD1. CDR3 length equals 15 residues. V lost 4 bases and J lost 4; bases outside the gene matches: 8. Per germline, CDR1 MNHNS and CDR2 SASEGT. The DNA of the CDR3 is TGTGCCAGCAGTGCCACCCTCCAGGGGGCCTATGGCTACACCTTC. It encodes CASSATLQGAYGYTF.

Only a few counts were recorded for this clonotype. The CDR3 region is CATRTGLTQETQYF. In nucleotides, the CDR3 is TGTGCCACGAGAACGGGACTAACCCAAGAGACCCAGTACTTC. V gene TRBV15 combines with J gene TRBJ2-5; 7 bases align to TRBD2. The trim removed 9 bases at V and 1 base at J, leaving 8 bases unmatched. CDR1 is LNHNV, CDR2 YYDKDF, per germline (reference sequence). The CDR3 spans 14 residues.

The chain employs TRBV11-1 and TRBJ2-2; D might be TRBD1 (5 bases). CDR1 is SGHAT and CDR2 is FQDESV in the germline V gene (reference sequence). V lost 0 bases, J lost 6 bases, and 14 bases lay in between. This CDR3 has 16 amino acids. CDR3 bases: TGTGCCAGCAGCTTAGCGGGGCAGGGATGGTCCGGGGAGCTGTTTTTT. Residues: CASSLAGQGWSGELFF.

The J gene is TRBJ2-7, the V gene TRBV5-5, with D tentatively TRBD1 (5 bases). Germline V CDR1 and CDR2: SGHKS, YYEKEE (reference sequence). The V end lost 1 base, the J end lost 2 bases, and 7 bases lay between the germline ends. This CDR3 is built from 13 residues. CDR3 DNA: TGTGCCAGCAGCTTGCTGGGGCCCTACGAGCAGTACTTC. The encoded protein is CASSLLGPYEQYF.

This clonotype was counted a few times. The chain couples TRBV7-2 to TRBJ2-2; tentatively, D is TRBD2 (5 bases). Germline CDR1 is SGHTA and CDR2 is FQGNSA. V was clipped by 1 base and J by 4 bases, with 10 bases between them. This CDR3 is built from 15 residues. The CDR3 bases are TGTGCCAGCAGCTTAGATGGACTTACCACCGGGGAGCTGTTTTTT. This sequence encodes CASSLDGLTTGELFF.

This clonotype has at least ten counts. The genes are TRBV18 and TRBJ2-5, with no clear D. Between the trimmed V and J ends, which lost 0 bases and 5 bases, there was a span of 16 bases. The germline CDR1 and CDR2 sequences are KGHSH and LQKENI. This CDR3 contains 16 residues. The CDR3 protein is CASSPPTRAGFETQYF. The CDR3, as DNA: TGTGCCAGCTCACCACCGACACGTGCTGGGTTCGAGACCCAGTACTTC. The variable domain in full, completed from reference TRBV18 and TRBJ2-5, reads NAGVMQNPRHLVRRRGQEARLRCSPMKGHSHVYWYRQLPEEGLKFMVYLQKENIIDESGMPKERFSAEFPKEGPSILRIQQVVRGDSAAYFCASSPPTRAGFETQYFGPGTRLLVL.

The table lists this clonotype with a few counts. V usage is TRBV21-1 and J usage is TRBJ1-1; TRBD1, the table's D call, lacks a check against the DNA. TRBV21-1 is a documented pseudogene. The CDR3 is made up of 12 amino acids. The CDR3 spells CASSNATGGAFF. The CDR3 region has the DNA TGTGCCAGCAGCAATGCTACAGGGGGAGCTTTCTTT.

This clonotype has only a few counts. V is TRBV12-3 or TRBV12-4 and J is TRBJ1-1; D is possibly TRBD1 (5 bases). The CDR3 consists of 13 residues. Trimming pared 7 bases from V and 1 base from J, leaving 10 bases between. The CDR3 DNA reads TGTGCCAGCAACGGACACCGGAACACTGAAGCTTTCTTT. Translation gives CASNGHRNTEAFF.

CDR3 DNA sequence: TGTGCCAGCACTACATTTGGGGGCGAGCAGTACTTC. It specifies CASTTFGGEQYF. The chain couples TRBV12-3 or TRBV12-4 to TRBJ2-7; D is tentatively TRBD1 or TRBD2 (5 bases each). CDR3 length: 12 amino acids. V was pared by 7 bases and J by 6 bases, with 13 bases between.

At least ten counts were recorded for this clonotype. The rearrangement uses TRBV12-3 or TRBV12-4 and TRBJ2-2; TRBD1 matches 9 bases. The CDR3 extends over 15 amino acids. The V gene end was trimmed by 5 bases and the J gene end by 7 bases; junction bases not matched to a gene: 8. This CDR3 is CASSLPQGAIGELFF. CDR3 DNA sequence: TGTGCCAGCAGTCTACCACAGGGGGCAATCGGGGAGCTGTTTTTT.

The rearrangement uses TRBV24-1 and TRBJ2-3, with TRBD1 matching over 11 bases. The CDR3 contains 14 residues. J was trimmed by 6 bases and V by 4 bases; bases with no gene match: 2. CDR1 KGHDR and CDR2 SFDVKD come from the germline V gene. In DNA, the CDR3 is TGTGCCACCAGTGAGTGGGACAGGGGGGATACGCAGTATTTT. This translates into CATSEWDRGDTQYF.

This clonotype was counted between two and nine times. This rearrangement joins TRBV12-3 or TRBV12-4 to TRBJ1-2, with 11 bases fitting TRBD1. Trimming removed 4 bases from V and 8 bases from J; junction bases left unmatched: 12. The CDR3 sequence is 16 residues long. The CDR3 DNA reads as TGTGCCAGCAGTTCCGGACAGGGGGCTGGTCTGGAAGGCTACACCTTC. This translates into CASSSGQGAGLEGYTF.

This chain connects TRBV7-2 to TRBJ2-7; no firm D call. CDR3 size: 15 residues. V lost 2 bases and J lost 0, with 11 bases in between. CDR1 and CDR2 from the germline V gene are SGHTA and FQGNSA. The CDR3 protein is CASSLSSSHSYEQYF. Here the CDR3 DNA reads TGTGCCAGCAGCTTATCGTCTAGTCACTCCTACGAGCAGTACTTC.

V and J are TRBV29-1 and TRBJ2-5; D may correspond to TRBD1 or TRBD2 (5 bases each). Germline loops: CDR1 SQVTM, CDR2 ANQGSEA. The V and J ends lost 4 bases and 5 bases respectively, with 14 bases between them. CDR3 length equals 13 residues. The CDR3 spells CSVAGTEGETQYF. CDR3 nucleotide sequence: TGCAGCGTTGCCGGGACCGAGGGGGAGACCCAGTACTTC. The full variable domain, in which reference TRBV29-1 and TRBJ2-5 provide the parts outside the CDR3, is SAVISQKPSRDICQRGTSLTIQCQVDSQVTMMFWYRQQPGQSLTLIATANQGSEATYESGFVIDKFPISRPNLTFSTLTVSNMSPEDSSIYLCSVAGTEGETQYFGPGTRLLVL.

The chain recombines TRBV10-3 with TRBJ2-2; D uncertain. Germline CDR1 ENHRY, CDR2 SYGVKD. V was cut by 5 bases and J by 1 base, with 8 bases left in between. The CDR3 totals 14 residues. DNA of the CDR3: TGTGCCATCAGTCCGGAACAGAACACCGGGGAGCTGTTTTTT. Its protein is CAISPEQNTGELFF.

The sample holds a few counts of this clonotype. The chain combines TRBV7-9 with TRBJ2-1, with 7 bases fitting TRBD2. With 2 bases clipped from V and 3 bases from J, the junction kept 10 bases outside the gene matches. Germline V gene sequence: CDR1 SEHNR, CDR2 FQNEAQ (reference sequence). This CDR3 has 17 amino acids. CDR3 in DNA: TGTGCCAGCAGCTTACCCCCCCGACTAGCAATCTACAATGAGCAGTTCTTC. Its protein product is CASSLPPRLAIYNEQFF.